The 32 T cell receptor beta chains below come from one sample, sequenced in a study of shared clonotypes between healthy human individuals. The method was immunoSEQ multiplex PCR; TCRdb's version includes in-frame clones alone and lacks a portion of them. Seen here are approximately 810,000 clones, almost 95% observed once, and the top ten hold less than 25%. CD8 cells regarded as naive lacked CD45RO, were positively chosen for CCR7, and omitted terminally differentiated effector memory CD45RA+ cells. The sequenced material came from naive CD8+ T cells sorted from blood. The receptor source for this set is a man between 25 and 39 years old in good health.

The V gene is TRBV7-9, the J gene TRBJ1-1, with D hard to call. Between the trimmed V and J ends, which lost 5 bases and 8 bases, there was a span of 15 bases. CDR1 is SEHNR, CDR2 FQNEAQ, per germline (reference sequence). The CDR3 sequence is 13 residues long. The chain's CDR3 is CASSTEDFLEAFF. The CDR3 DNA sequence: TGTGCCAGCAGCACGGAGGACTTTTTAGAAGCTTTCTTT.

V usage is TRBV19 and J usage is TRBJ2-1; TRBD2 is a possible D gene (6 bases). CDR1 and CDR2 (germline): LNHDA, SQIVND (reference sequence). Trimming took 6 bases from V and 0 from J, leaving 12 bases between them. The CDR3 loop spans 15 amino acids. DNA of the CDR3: TGTGCCAGTAGAACAACGGGAGCCTCCTACAATGAGCAGTTCTTC. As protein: CASRTTGASYNEQFF.

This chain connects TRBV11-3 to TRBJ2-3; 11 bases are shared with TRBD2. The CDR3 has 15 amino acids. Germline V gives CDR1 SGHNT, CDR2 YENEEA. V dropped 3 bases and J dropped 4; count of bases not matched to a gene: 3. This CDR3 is CASSLTSGISDTQYF. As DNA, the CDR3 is TGTGCCAGCAGCTTGACTAGCGGGATCTCAGATACGCAGTATTTT. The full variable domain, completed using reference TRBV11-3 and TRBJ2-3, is EAGVVQSPRYKIIEKKQPVAFWCNPISGHNTLYWYLQNLGQGPELLIRYENEEAVDDSQLPKDRFSAERLKGVDSTLKIQPAELGDSAVYLCASSLTSGISDTQYFGPGTRLTVL.

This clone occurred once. Here the CDR3 reads CASSGAGGEQYF. CDR3 nucleotides: TGTGCCAGCAGCGGGGCCGGTGGGGAGCAGTACTTC. The genes are TRBV7-9 and TRBJ2-7; possibly TRBD1 for D (5 bases). The CDR3 contains 12 residues. CDR1 and CDR2 (germline): SEHNR, FQNEAQ (reference sequence). V dropped 5 bases and J dropped 7 bases, with 12 bases sitting between them.

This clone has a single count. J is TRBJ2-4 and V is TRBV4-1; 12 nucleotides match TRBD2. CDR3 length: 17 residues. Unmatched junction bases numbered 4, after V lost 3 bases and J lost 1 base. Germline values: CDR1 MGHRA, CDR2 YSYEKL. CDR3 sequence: CASSHPGLAGAKNIQYF. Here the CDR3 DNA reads TGCGCCAGCAGCCACCCGGGACTAGCGGGCGCCAAAAACATTCAGTACTTC.

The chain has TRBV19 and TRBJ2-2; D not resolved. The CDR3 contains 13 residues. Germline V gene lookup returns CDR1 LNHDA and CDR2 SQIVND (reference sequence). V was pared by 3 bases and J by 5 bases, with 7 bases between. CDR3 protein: CASSISETGELFF. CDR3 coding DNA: TGTGCCAGTAGTATTTCGGAGACCGGGGAGCTGTTTTTT.

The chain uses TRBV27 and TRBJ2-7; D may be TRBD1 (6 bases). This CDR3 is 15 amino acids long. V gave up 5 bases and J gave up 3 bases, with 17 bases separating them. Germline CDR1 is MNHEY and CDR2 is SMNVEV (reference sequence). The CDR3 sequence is CASSTTGTLGYEQYF. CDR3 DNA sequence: TGTGCCAGCAGTACCACAGGGACCCTCGGCTACGAGCAGTACTTC.

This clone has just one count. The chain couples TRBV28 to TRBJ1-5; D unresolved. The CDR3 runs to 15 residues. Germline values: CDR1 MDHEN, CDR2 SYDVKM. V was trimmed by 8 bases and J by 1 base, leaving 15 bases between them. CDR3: CASGKGFGSNQPQHF. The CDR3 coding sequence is TGTGCCAGCGGAAAAGGGTTTGGGAGCAATCAGCCCCAGCATTTT.

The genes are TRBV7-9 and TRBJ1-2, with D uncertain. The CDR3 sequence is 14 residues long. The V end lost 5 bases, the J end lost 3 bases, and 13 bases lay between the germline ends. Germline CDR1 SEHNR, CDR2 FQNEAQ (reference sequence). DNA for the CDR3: TGTGCCAGCAGCCTTACGGACGGAGACTATGGCTACACCTTC. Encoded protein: CASSLTDGDYGYTF.

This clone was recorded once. The CDR3: CASSVTGTSANNEQFF. The CDR3 DNA follows: TGTGCCAGCAGCGTAACCGGGACTAGCGCGAACAATGAGCAGTTCTTC. The gene calls are TRBV9 and TRBJ2-1, with 10 bases fitting TRBD2. Germline V gives CDR1 SGDLS, CDR2 YYNGEE. V lost 1 base and J lost 5; bases outside the gene matches: 6. CDR3 length equals 16 residues.

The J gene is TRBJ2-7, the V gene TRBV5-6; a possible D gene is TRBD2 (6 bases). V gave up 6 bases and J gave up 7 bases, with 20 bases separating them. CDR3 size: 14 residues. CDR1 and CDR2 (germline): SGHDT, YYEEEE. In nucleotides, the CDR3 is TGTGCCAGCACCCCCGTTGGGACTTCGAGTGAGCAGTACTTC. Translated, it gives CASTPVGTSSEQYF.

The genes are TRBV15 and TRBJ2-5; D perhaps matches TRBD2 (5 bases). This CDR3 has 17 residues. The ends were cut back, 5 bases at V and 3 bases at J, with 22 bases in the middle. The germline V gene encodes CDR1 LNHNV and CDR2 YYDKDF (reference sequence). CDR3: CATSDLKLEDLKETQYF. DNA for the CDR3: TGTGCCACCAGCGATTTGAAGTTGGAGGACCTAAAAGAGACCCAGTACTTC. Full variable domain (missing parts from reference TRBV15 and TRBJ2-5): DAMVIQNPRYQVTQFGKPVTLSCSQTLNHNVMYWYQQKSSQAPKLLFHYYDKDFNNEADTPDNFQSRRPNTSFCFLDIRSPGLGDTAMYLCATSDLKLEDLKETQYFGPGTRLLVL.

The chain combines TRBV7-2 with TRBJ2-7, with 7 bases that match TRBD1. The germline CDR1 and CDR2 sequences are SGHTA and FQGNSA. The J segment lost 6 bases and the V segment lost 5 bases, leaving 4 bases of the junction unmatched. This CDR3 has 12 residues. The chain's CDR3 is CASSLTGSEQYF. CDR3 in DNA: TGTGCCAGCAGCCTGACAGGGAGCGAGCAGTACTTC.

CDR3 region: CASSLVEGIVQPQHF. DNA of the CDR3: TGTGCCAGCAGCTTAGTGGAAGGGATTGTCCAGCCCCAGCATTTT. This sequence joins TRBV7-8 and TRBJ1-5; D is unresolved. This CDR3 is 15 amino acids long. V was shortened by 1 base and J by 7 bases, with 14 bases between the two germline ends. Germline lookup yields CDR1 SGHVS and CDR2 FQNEAQ.

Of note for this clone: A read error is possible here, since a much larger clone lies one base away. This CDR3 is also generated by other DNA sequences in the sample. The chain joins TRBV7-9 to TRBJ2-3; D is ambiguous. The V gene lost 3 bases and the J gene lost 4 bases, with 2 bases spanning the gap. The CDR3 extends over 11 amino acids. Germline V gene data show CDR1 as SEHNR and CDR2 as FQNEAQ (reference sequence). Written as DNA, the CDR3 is TGTGCCAGCAGCTTCGCAGATACGCAGTATTTT. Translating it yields CASSFADTQYF.

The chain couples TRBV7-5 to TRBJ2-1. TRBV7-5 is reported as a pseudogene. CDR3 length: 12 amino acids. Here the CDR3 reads CVRSSVGGEQFF. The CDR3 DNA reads TGTGTCAGAAGCTCCGTGGGCGGTGAGCAGTTCTTC.

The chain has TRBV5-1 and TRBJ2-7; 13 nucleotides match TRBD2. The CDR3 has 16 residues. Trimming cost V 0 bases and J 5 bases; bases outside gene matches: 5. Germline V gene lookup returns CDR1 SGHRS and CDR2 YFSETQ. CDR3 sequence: CASSLGGTSGTHEQYF. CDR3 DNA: TGCGCCAGCAGCTTGGGAGGGACTAGCGGGACCCACGAGCAGTACTTC.

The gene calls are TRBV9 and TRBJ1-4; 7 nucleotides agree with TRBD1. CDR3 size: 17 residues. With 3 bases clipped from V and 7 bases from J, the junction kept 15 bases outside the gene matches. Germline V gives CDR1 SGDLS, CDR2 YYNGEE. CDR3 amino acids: CASSAGGRKGASEKLFF. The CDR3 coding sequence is TGTGCCAGCAGCGCCGGGGGCAGGAAGGGGGCTAGTGAAAAACTGTTTTTT. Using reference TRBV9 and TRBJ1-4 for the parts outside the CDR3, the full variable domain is DSGVTQTPKHLITATGQRVTLRCSPRSGDLSVYWYQQSLDQGLQFLIQYYNGEERAKGNILERFSAQQFPDLHSELNLSSLELGDSALYFCASSAGGRKGASEKLFFGSGTQLSVL.

CDR3 DNA: TGTGCCAGCAGCTTCCGGGGCCTGTCCTACGAGCAGTACTTC. Translated: CASSFRGLSYEQYF. The chain joins TRBV7-8 to TRBJ2-7; D possibly matches TRBD1 or TRBD2 (5 bases each). The CDR3 runs 14 residues. Trimming left V 3 bases short and J 1 base short, with 10 bases between. CDR1 is SGHVS, CDR2 FQNEAQ, per germline.

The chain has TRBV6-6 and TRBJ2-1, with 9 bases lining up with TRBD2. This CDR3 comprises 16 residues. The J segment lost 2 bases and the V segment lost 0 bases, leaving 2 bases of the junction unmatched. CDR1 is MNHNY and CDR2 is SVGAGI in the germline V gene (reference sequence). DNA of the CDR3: TGTGCCAGCAGTTACTCGGCGGGAGGGCCCTACAATGAGCAGTTCTTC. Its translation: CASSYSAGGPYNEQFF.

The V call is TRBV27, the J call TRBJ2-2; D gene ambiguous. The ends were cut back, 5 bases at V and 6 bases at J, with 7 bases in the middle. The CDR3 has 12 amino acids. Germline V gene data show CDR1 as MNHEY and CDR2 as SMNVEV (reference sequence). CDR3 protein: CASSTDSGELFF. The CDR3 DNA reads TGTGCCAGCAGTACCGACTCCGGGGAGCTGTTTTTT.

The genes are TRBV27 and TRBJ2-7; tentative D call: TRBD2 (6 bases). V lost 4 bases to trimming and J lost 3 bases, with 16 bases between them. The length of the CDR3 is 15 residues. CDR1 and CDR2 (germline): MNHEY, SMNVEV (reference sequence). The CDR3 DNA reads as TGTGCCAGCAGTTCCCCTATTGCGGGGCTCTACGAGCAGTACTTC. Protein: CASSSPIAGLYEQYF.

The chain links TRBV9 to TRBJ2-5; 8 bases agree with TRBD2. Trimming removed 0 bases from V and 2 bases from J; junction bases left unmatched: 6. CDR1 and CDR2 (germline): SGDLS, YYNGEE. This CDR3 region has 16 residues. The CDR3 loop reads CASSVGRGGGQETQYF. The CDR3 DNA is TGTGCCAGCAGCGTAGGACGGGGGGGCGGTCAAGAGACCCAGTACTTC.

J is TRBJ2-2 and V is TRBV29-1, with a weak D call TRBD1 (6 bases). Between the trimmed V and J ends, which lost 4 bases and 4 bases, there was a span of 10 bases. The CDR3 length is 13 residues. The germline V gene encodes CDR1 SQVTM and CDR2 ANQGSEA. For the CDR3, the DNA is TGCAGCGTTGGTCCCAGGGGCACCGGGGAGCTGTTTTTT. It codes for CSVGPRGTGELFF.

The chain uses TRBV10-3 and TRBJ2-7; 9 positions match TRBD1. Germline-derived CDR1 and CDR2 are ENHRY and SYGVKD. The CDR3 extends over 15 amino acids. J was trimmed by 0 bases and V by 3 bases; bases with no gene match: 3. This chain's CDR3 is CAISDPTGGSYEQYF. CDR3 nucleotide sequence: TGTGCCATCAGTGACCCGACAGGGGGCTCCTACGAGCAGTACTTC.

The CDR3 spells CASSFRTGGNEQFF. In nucleotides, the CDR3 is TGTGCCAGCAGCTTTCGGACGGGCGGCAATGAGCAGTTCTTC. V is TRBV13 and J is TRBJ2-1; D unclear. Germline V gene sequence: CDR1 PRHDT, CDR2 FYEKMQ (reference sequence). The V end was cut by 3 bases, the J end by 6 bases, with 12 bases between. CDR3 length: 14 residues.

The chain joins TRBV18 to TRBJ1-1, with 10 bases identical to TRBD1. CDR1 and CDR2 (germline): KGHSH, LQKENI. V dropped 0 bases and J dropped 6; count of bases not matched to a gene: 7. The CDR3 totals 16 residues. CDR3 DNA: TGTGCCAGCTCACCACCCCCGGGACAGGGGCGACCTGAAGCTTTCTTT. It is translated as CASSPPPGQGRPEAFF.

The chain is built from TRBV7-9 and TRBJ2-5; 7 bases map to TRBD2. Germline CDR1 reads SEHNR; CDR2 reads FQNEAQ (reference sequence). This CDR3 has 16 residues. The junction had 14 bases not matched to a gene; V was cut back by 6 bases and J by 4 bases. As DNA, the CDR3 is TGTGCCAGCAGTTTATCGTCCGGGACTATCCTAGAGACCCAGTACTTC. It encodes CASSLSSGTILETQYF.

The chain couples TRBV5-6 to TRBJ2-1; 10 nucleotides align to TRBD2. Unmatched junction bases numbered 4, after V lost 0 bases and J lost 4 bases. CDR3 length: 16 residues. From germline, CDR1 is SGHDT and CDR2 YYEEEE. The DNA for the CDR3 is TGTGCCAGCAGCTTGGATCTAGCGGGAGTTTACAATGAGCAGTTCTTC. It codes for CASSLDLAGVYNEQFF.

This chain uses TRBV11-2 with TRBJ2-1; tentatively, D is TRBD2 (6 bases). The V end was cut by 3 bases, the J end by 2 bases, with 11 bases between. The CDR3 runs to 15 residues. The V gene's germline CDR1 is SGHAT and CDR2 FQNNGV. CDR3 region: CASSFGGIPYNEQFF. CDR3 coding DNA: TGTGCCAGCAGCTTCGGCGGGATTCCCTACAATGAGCAGTTCTTC.

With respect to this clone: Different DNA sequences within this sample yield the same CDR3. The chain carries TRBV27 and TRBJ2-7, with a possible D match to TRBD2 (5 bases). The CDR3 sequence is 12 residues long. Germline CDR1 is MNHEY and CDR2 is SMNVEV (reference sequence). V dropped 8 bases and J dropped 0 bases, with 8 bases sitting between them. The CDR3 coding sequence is TGTGCCAGCCGAGGACTCTCCTACGAGCAGTACTTC. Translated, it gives CASRGLSYEQYF.

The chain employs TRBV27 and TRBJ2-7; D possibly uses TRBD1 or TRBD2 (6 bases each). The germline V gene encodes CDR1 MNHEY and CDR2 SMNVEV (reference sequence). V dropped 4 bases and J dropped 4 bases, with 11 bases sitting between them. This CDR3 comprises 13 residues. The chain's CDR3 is CASSYGGTYEQYF. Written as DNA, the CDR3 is TGTGCCAGCAGTTACGGGGGCACTTACGAGCAGTACTTC.